This TCR beta chain appears in the sequencing data of a study of blood T cell repertoires in COVID-19. In the authors' workflow: Nucleated cell counts were estimated from reference gene primer amplification. Produced via immunoSEQ multiplex PCR; TCRdb's table is partial and in-frame only. The V and J calls and clone size were taken over from that table, and D and trimming were inferred from the DNA. The table records about 200,000 clones, about nine tenths of them present only once. V lost 5 bases, J lost 7 bases, and 6 bases lay in between. The CDR3 covers 11 residues. Germline CDR1 is SEHNR and CDR2 is FQNEAQ (reference sequence). This clone was counted a few times.

The sequenced material came from peripheral blood. The TCR originated in a man in his late teens or twenties with active or convalescent COVID-19. This chain uses TRBV7-9 with TRBJ1-3; no clear D gene. The CDR3 region has the DNA TGTGCCAGCAGCACCGGGAACACCATATATTTT. Translation gives CASSTGNTIYF.